A single sample is the source of the 25 T cell receptor beta chains below, sequenced in a study of blood T cell repertoires in COVID-19 (TCRdb year 2020). The library was built by means of the immunoSEQ multiplex PCR assay. Imported from immuneACCESS, the table was reduced by TCRdb to in-frame sequences with V and J called. These copies leave out some clones; in studies compared against another copy, an unresolved V gene accounts for under half, and the cause of the remainder is not known. The sample yields around 62,000 clones; almost 85% were counted once. The top ten clonotypes cover around 8% of the sample. Sequencing was done on a sample of peripheral blood. Receptors were obtained from a man aged 45-65 years with active COVID-19.

The chain employs TRBV6-5 and TRBJ2-7; D is unresolved. Germline CDR1 is MNHEY and CDR2 is SVGAGI. This CDR3 comprises 11 residues. The V gene lost 7 bases and the J gene lost 2 bases, with 6 bases spanning the gap. CDR3 DNA: TGTGCCAGCACCGACACCTACGAGCAGTACTTC. Residues: CASTDTYEQYF.

V and J are TRBV15 and TRBJ1-5, with D unclear. V lost 0 bases to trimming and J lost 5 bases, with 8 bases between them. CDR3 length: 14 residues. Germline CDR1 is LNHNV and CDR2 is YYDKDF (reference sequence). The CDR3 sequence is CATSRDSAHQPQHF. Here the CDR3 DNA reads TGTGCCACCAGCAGAGACAGTGCCCATCAGCCCCAGCATTTT. The variable domain in full, completed from reference TRBV15 and TRBJ1-5, reads DAMVIQNPRYQVTQFGKPVTLSCSQTLNHNVMYWYQQKSSQAPKLLFHYYDKDFNNEADTPDNFQSRRPNTSFCFLDIRSPGLGDTAMYLCATSRDSAHQPQHFGDGTRLSIL.

This chain uses TRBV5-8 with TRBJ1-2; D is uncertain. V shed 4 bases and J shed 0 bases, with 7 bases lying between them. Germline CDR1 and CDR2: SGHTS and YDEGEE. This CDR3 is built from 13 residues. CDR3 loop: CASSGRSNYGYTF. In DNA form, the CDR3 reads TGTGCCAGCAGCGGGAGATCTAACTATGGCTACACCTTC.

This clone was detected a few times. V and J are TRBV12-5 and TRBJ2-7, with a weak D call TRBD1 (5 bases). Trimming pared 6 bases from V and 5 bases from J, leaving 11 bases between. CDR3 size: 12 residues. In germline, CDR1 is LGHNT, CDR2 FRNRAP. CDR3 DNA: TGTGCTAGTGGCCTGACAGCAAACGAGCAGTACTTC. Translated: CASGLTANEQYF.

This clone came up once. The chain uses TRBV5-1 and TRBJ2-2, with D uncertain. The CDR3 contains 15 residues. V lost 2 bases and J lost 0, with 8 bases in between. The germline V gene has CDR1 SGHRS and CDR2 YFSETQ. CDR3 loop: CASSLQNSNTGELFF. The CDR3 DNA sequence: TGCGCCAGCAGCTTACAGAACTCGAACACCGGGGAGCTGTTTTTT.

This chain uses TRBV11-1 with TRBJ1-2, with TRBD1 matching over 8 bases. V lost 5 bases, J lost 8 bases, and 7 bases stayed unmatched. CDR3 length: 13 amino acids. The germline CDR1 and CDR2 sequences are SGHAT and FQDESV (reference sequence). CDR3 sequence reads: CASSLDRGGGYTF. CDR3 bases: TGTGCCAGCAGCCTCGACAGGGGAGGAGGCTACACCTTC.

The table lists this clone with a count of one. This sequence joins TRBV9 and TRBJ2-1, with D possibly being TRBD1 (5 bases). CDR3 length equals 17 residues. V was clipped by 3 bases and J by 3 bases, with 19 bases between them. Germline V CDR1 and CDR2: SGDLS, YYNGEE. The CDR3, as DNA: TGTGCCAGCAGCGCGCCCAATTTGGGGCCGGACTACAATGAGCAGTTCTTC. It specifies CASSAPNLGPDYNEQFF.

The chain links TRBV4-1 to TRBJ2-3; TRBD2 aligns across 8 bases. V was clipped by 4 bases and J by 3 bases; unmatched bases: 6. The V gene's germline CDR1 is MGHRA and CDR2 YSYEKL. This CDR3 region has 15 residues. The CDR3 here is CASSPGGALTDTQYF. CDR3 coding DNA: TGCGCCAGCAGCCCCGGGGGGGCCTTGACAGATACGCAGTATTTT.

The chain combines TRBV7-9 with TRBJ2-7, with 9 bases that match TRBD2. The ends lost 5 bases at V and 2 bases at J; junction bases unmatched: 7. There are 15 residues in the CDR3. CDR1 is SEHNR, CDR2 FQNEAQ, per germline (reference sequence). The CDR3 DNA reads as TGTGCCAGCAGCAGCGGACTAGCGCATACCTACGAGCAGTACTTC. Its protein is CASSSGLAHTYEQYF.

The chain couples TRBV2 to TRBJ2-7, with a possible D match to TRBD1 (6 bases). Germline values: CDR1 SNHLY, CDR2 FYNNEI. The CDR3 is 15 amino acids. V gave up 4 bases and J gave up 2 bases, with 15 bases separating them. The CDR3: CASSAGKGGAYEQYF. The CDR3 bases are TGTGCCAGCAGTGCGGGGAAAGGGGGAGCCTACGAGCAGTACTTC.

The chain combines TRBV3-1 (or the pseudogene TRBV3-2) with TRBJ2-3; 7 bases fit TRBD2. Germline assignment: CDR1 LGHDT and CDR2 YNNKEL (reference sequence). The CDR3 runs 16 residues. V dropped 1 base and J dropped 5; count of bases not matched to a gene: 9. In nucleotides, the CDR3 is TGTGCCAGCAGCCAAGGTTCGGCGGGAGAGAGAGATACGCAGTATTTT. This codes for CASSQGSAGERDTQYF.

The chain recombines TRBV18 with TRBJ2-3; D may be TRBD1 (6 bases). Trimming cost V 4 bases and J 0 bases, with 11 bases left between them. The CDR3 has 15 residues. CDR1 and CDR2 from the germline V gene are KGHSH and LQKENI. CDR3: CASSLQGGSTDTQYF. The DNA for the CDR3 is TGTGCCAGCTCACTACAGGGCGGCAGCACAGATACGCAGTATTTT.

This chain uses TRBV12-3 or TRBV12-4 with TRBJ2-2, with a possible D match to TRBD1 (5 bases). With 2 bases removed from V and 7 bases from J, the gap between germline ends came to 8 bases. The CDR3 is 13 amino acids. The CDR3 DNA sequence: TGTGCCAGCAGTTTATTCGACAGCGGGGAGCTGTTTTTT. This gives the protein CASSLFDSGELFF.

V is TRBV7-2 and J is TRBJ1-1, with D maybe TRBD1 (5 bases). Per germline, CDR1 SGHTA and CDR2 FQGNSA. CDR3 length: 14 residues. The V gene lost 4 bases and the J gene lost 7 bases, with 16 bases spanning the gap. Here the CDR3 reads CASSSLGGLDEAFF. The CDR3 region has the DNA TGTGCCAGCAGCTCCCTGGGGGGTTTGGATGAAGCTTTCTTT.

This rearrangement joins TRBV15 to TRBJ1-2; 7 nucleotides align to TRBD1. CDR1 and CDR2 from the germline V gene are LNHNV and YYDKDF (reference sequence). The CDR3 runs to 14 residues. The V gene end was trimmed by 3 bases and the J gene end by 8 bases; junction bases not matched to a gene: 9. CDR3 sequence: CATSSQQGIQGYTF. The CDR3 coding sequence is TGTGCCACCAGCAGCCAACAGGGGATACAGGGCTACACCTTC.

This sequence joins TRBV6-2 or TRBV6-3 and TRBJ2-2, with D possibly TRBD2 on 6 matching bases. V lost 0 bases, J lost 6 bases, and 14 bases lay in between. Germline assignment: CDR1 MNHEY and CDR2 SVGEGT. The CDR3 runs to 16 residues. CDR3 amino acids: CASSYSRDETSGELFF. The CDR3 region has the DNA TGTGCCAGCAGTTACTCGCGGGATGAAACGTCCGGGGAGCTGTTTTTT.

The rearrangement joins TRBV4-3 to TRBJ2-7; 7 nucleotides match TRBD2. Trimming took 1 base from V and 3 from J; bases not matched to a gene: 0. Germline CDR1 LGHNA, CDR2 YSLEER. This CDR3 contains 13 residues. The CDR3 nucleotides read TGCGCCAGCAGCCAAGGGGGGGGCTACGAGCAGTACTTC. It translates to CASSQGGGYEQYF.

This chain uses TRBV27 with TRBJ2-1, with TRBD1 matching 9 bases. The germline V gene has CDR1 MNHEY and CDR2 SMNVEV (reference sequence). Unmatched junction bases numbered 17, after V lost 3 bases and J lost 5 bases. The length of the CDR3 is 19 residues. The CDR3 is CASSFRTGVPGTKHNEQFF. The CDR3 DNA reads as TGTGCCAGCAGTTTTAGGACAGGGGTTCCCGGGACTAAACACAATGAGCAGTTCTTC.

This sequence joins TRBV11-2 and TRBJ1-1; D is ambiguous. Germline V gives CDR1 SGHAT, CDR2 FQNNGV. This CDR3 has 13 amino acids. V shed 5 bases and J shed 4 bases, with 11 bases lying between them. The CDR3 region is CASSRPWATEAFF. CDR3 DNA sequence: TGTGCCAGCAGCCGCCCTTGGGCCACTGAAGCTTTCTTT. Supplemented by reference TRBV11-2 and TRBJ1-1, the full variable domain reads EAGVAQSPRYKIIEKRQSVAFWCNPISGHATLYWYQQILGQGPKLLIQFQNNGVVDDSQLPKDRFSAERLKGVDSTLKIQPAKLEDSAVYLCASSRPWATEAFFGQGTRLTVV.

The J gene is TRBJ2-1, the V gene TRBV5-1, with D tentatively TRBD1 (6 bases). Germline loops: CDR1 SGHRS, CDR2 YFSETQ. V dropped 3 bases and J dropped 9 bases, with 19 bases sitting between them. The CDR3 covers 15 residues. The CDR3 nucleotides read TGCGCCAGCAGCTCGACCTACAGGGCTGCTCTTGAGCAGTTCTTC. Protein product: CASSSTYRAALEQFF.

V gene TRBV7-6 combines with J gene TRBJ2-7; no clear D. Between the trimmed V and J ends, which lost 5 bases and 3 bases, there was a span of 5 bases. The germline CDR1 and CDR2 sequences are SGHVS and FNYEAQ. The CDR3 extends over 11 amino acids. CDR3 sequence reads: CASSPGYEQYF. The CDR3 DNA is TGTGCCAGCAGCCCCGGCTACGAGCAGTACTTC.

This chain uses TRBV3-1 (or the pseudogene TRBV3-2) with TRBJ2-5, with TRBD2 as a possible D gene (6 bases). With 2 bases removed from V and 7 bases from J, the gap between germline ends came to 11 bases. Germline CDR1 reads LGHDT; CDR2 reads YNNKEL (reference sequence). This CDR3 spans 13 amino acids. This chain's CDR3 is CASSQTSRATQYF. The CDR3 DNA reads TGTGCCAGCAGCCAAACTAGCCGCGCGACCCAGTACTTC.

The table lists this clone with a few counts. CDR3 bases: TGTGCCAGCAGCTCGGGGAGAGCCAATCAGCCCCAGCATTTT. This gives the protein CASSSGRANQPQHF. The V call is TRBV7-9, the J call TRBJ1-5; no definite D call. This CDR3 spans 14 amino acids. Germline CDR1 is SEHNR and CDR2 is FQNEAQ (reference sequence). V was pared by 4 bases and J by 3 bases, with 10 bases between.

This chain connects TRBV12-3 or TRBV12-4 to TRBJ1-5; D is undetermined. The CDR3 contains 12 residues. V lost 5 bases to trimming and J lost 6 bases, with 8 bases between them. CDR3 amino acids: CASSGGGQPQHF. In nucleotides, the CDR3 is TGTGCCAGCAGTGGCGGCGGTCAGCCCCAGCATTTT.

V and J are TRBV2 and TRBJ1-1; D is possibly TRBD1 (5 bases). V lost 6 bases and J 7 bases, leaving 21 bases between the germline ends. CDR3 length: 15 amino acids. CDR1 SNHLY and CDR2 FYNNEI come from the germline V gene. Here the CDR3 DNA reads TGTGCCAGCAGCCTTACCGGGGGGACGGTCAATGAAGCTTTCTTT. This gives the protein CASSLTGGTVNEAFF.